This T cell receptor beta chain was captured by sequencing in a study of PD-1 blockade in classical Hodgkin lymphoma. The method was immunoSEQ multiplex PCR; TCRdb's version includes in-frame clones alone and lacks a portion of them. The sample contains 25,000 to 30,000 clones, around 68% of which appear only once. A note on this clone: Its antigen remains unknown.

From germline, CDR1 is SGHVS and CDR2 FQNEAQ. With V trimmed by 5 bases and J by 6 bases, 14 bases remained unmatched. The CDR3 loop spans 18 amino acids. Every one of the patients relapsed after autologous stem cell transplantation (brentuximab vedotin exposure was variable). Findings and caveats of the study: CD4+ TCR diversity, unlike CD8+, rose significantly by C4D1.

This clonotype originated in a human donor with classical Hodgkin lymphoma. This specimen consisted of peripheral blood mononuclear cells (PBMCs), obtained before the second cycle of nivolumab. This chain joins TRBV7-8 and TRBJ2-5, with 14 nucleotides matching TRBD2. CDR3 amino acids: CASSDRFATSGGGKTQYF. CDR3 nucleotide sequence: TGTGCCAGCAGCGACCGCTTCGCGACTAGCGGGGGGGGAAAGACCCAGTACTTC.